This T cell receptor beta chain stems from a study of shared T cell receptors in the human thymus (dated by TCRdb to about 2021). In terms of the full investigation: The study examined how the human thymus generates shared, self-reactive T-cell receptor alpha chains.

This clone was detected a few times. There is no known antigen for this receptor. Per-base quality was not reported, and no clone a single base away is much larger than it. Library preparation employed the immunoSEQ multiplex PCR assay. Not all clones reach the TCRdb copy of this immuneACCESS table, which keeps in-frame sequences only. Checked studies attribute under half of the gap to unresolved V genes and leave the rest unexplained. This sample holds approximately 760,000 clones; 70% to 90% were observed only once. The top ten clones comprise around 0.01% of the sample. Trimming removed 3 bases from V and 8 bases from J, leaving 7 bases between the germline ends. The CDR3 runs 11 amino acids, cysteine and phenylalanine included. Kept here is only the CDR3 DNA, which spans 33 bases and is read in frame from base 1. In the germline V gene, CDR1 corresponds to SGHVS and CDR2 to FNYEAQ. This sample was also put to use in a study of human thymus T cells. That second report states: Immunologically healthy infants undergoing open corrective cardiac surgery for congenital heart defects in Finland were used as donors. Thymus tissue was collected as surgical resects that were removed during corrective cardiac surgery. Both the thymic and the peripheral blood repertoires appeared to show biased V and J gene segment usage. According to the related research, thymic TCR repertoires were highly overlapping among unrelated individuals. The study described the TCR alpha and beta repertoires in about 8 infant thymus samples and a handful of matching peripheral blood samples. The cohort included more than 5 male and two female infants, with donor ages spanning 7 to 244 days. Thymocytes were released mechanically from tissue and stored at -70 °C as pellets of about 9-32 million cells. A QIAsymphony instrument was used to extract genomic DNA from frozen cell pellets. The immunoSEQ multiplex PCR assay was used to amplify the TCRB and TCRAD loci from a standardized amount of quality-controlled genomic DNA. The amplicons spanned the V(D)J region and were long enough to cover the CDR3 and allow V and J genes to be identified. The amplicons were sequenced on an Illumina platform via the commercial immunoSEQ service. Corrections for primer bias and sequencing errors followed previously described methods, while TCRAD and TCRB definitions were based on the IMGT database. Analysis of the repertoires was done with immunoSEQ Analyzer 3.0 and VDJTools and included basic statistics, V/J segment usage, diversity estimates, rarefaction and pairwise overlap. Diversity was estimated with Chao1, ChaoE, Efron-Thisted, Shannon and inverse Simpson indices, and also on datasets down-sampled to the smallest sample. Repertoire overlap was determined by strict matching of CDR3 nucleotide sequence, V gene and J gene, and Jaccard-based multidimensional scaling clustering was applied. On average, thymus samples gave 750,000 to 950,000 unique TCRB clonotypes, whereas blood samples gave roughly 80,000.

What was sequenced was thymocytes. The clonotype was recovered from a girl in the first two years of life with a congenital heart defect. Donor details come from another sample of the same person, matched by shared clones. The chain was built from TRBV7-6 and TRBJ1-1, and the D gene may be TRBD1, 5 bases matching. The CDR3 corresponds to CASSFRGEAFF. In nucleotide form, the sequence is TGTGCCAGCAGCTTTAGGGGCGAAGCTTTCTTT.